This T cell receptor (beta chain) derives from a study of cytomegalovirus exposure and HLA in healthy donors. Study-wide background: Earlier findings included roughly 100 million unique TCR beta sequences obtained from about 170 million T cells.

The CDR3 runs 15 residues. The germline gives CDR1 MDHEN, CDR2 SYDVKM. Trimming cost V 5 bases and J 2 bases; bases outside gene matches: 4. 60 Vbeta and 13 Jbeta primers were used in PCR. Data came from immunoSEQ multiplex PCR; TCRdb stores just in-frame clones and leaves some out. The data contain 150,000 to 200,000 clones, around three quarters of them seen just once; the ten biggest clones take up around 3.1%. This clonotype was sampled from a male donor in good health and CMV-seronegative. The sample taken for sequencing was PBMCs. J is TRBJ2-7 and V is TRBV28; 12 bases are a match to TRBD2. The CDR3 sequence: CASSPGLAGTYEQYF. The CDR3 bases are TGTGCCAGCAGTCCAGGACTAGCGGGAACCTACGAGCAGTACTTC.